Shown below are 11 T cell receptor beta chains from a single sample sequenced in a study of blood T cell repertoires in COVID-19. Sequencing used immunoSEQ multiplex PCR; TCRdb keeps in-frame clones, though not all of them. The sample yields around 100,000 clones, approximately 80% seen once. Sequencing was carried out using peripheral blood. The receptors come from a woman in her seventies with acute or convalescent COVID-19.

J is TRBJ1-1 and V is TRBV3-1 (or the pseudogene TRBV3-2); D might be TRBD1 (5 bases). CDR1 and CDR2 (germline): LGHDT, YNNKEL (reference sequence). Between the trimmed V and J ends, which lost 4 bases and 9 bases, there was a span of 15 bases. The CDR3 extends over 13 amino acids. The chain's CDR3 is CASSLGSGTQAFF. The DNA for the CDR3 is TGTGCCAGCAGCCTTGGGAGCGGGACTCAAGCTTTCTTT.

This clone was observed a few times. J is TRBJ1-1 and V is TRBV7-3; perhaps TRBD1 as D (5 bases). V gave up 5 bases and J gave up 0 bases, with 19 bases separating them. This CDR3 region has 17 residues. Germline lookup yields CDR1 SGHTA and CDR2 FQGTGA. This CDR3 reads CASSPSGTVGMNTEAFF. The CDR3 bases are TGTGCCAGCAGCCCAAGCGGGACGGTCGGCATGAACACTGAAGCTTTCTTT. The full variable domain, in which reference TRBV7-3 and TRBJ1-1 provide the parts outside the CDR3, is GAGVSQTPSNKVTEKGKYVELRCDPISGHTALYWYRQSLGQGPEFLIYFQGTGAADDSGLPNDRFFAVRPEGSVSTLKIQRTERGDSAVYLCASSPSGTVGMNTEAFFGQGTRLTVV.

This clone was seen a single time. The chain recombines TRBV6-1 with TRBJ2-5; 11 bases align to TRBD2. CDR1 MNHNS and CDR2 SASEGT come from the germline V gene. The CDR3 runs to 16 residues. The V gene end was trimmed by 4 bases and the J gene end by 4 bases; junction bases not matched to a gene: 8. CDR3 protein: CASSASPTSGGETQYF. The CDR3 DNA reads TGTGCCAGCAGTGCCTCGCCAACTAGCGGGGGAGAGACCCAGTACTTC.

The chain couples TRBV9 to TRBJ1-2; TRBD1 is a possible D gene (5 bases). There are 13 residues in the CDR3. Between the trimmed V and J ends, which lost 3 bases and 1 base, there was a span of 7 bases. Germline V lookup: CDR1 SGDLS, CDR2 YYNGEE. In DNA, the CDR3 is TGTGCCAGCAGCGGCCAGGGTAACTATGGCTACACCTTC. Amino acids: CASSGQGNYGYTF.

The V and J genes are TRBV6-4 and TRBJ1-1; tentatively, D is TRBD1 (5 bases). The germline CDR1 and CDR2 sequences are MRHNA and SNTAGT. The CDR3 loop spans 16 amino acids. V was shortened by 3 bases and J by 4 bases, with 18 bases between the two germline ends. The CDR3 DNA reads as TGTGCCAGCAGTGAGGGGCGCAGGGAAATGAGCACTGAAGCTTTCTTT. Translating it yields CASSEGRREMSTEAFF.

The chain employs TRBV7-8 and TRBJ1-2; 7 bases line up with TRBD1. Germline CDR1 and CDR2: SGHVS and FQNEAQ. The V gene end was trimmed by 1 base and the J gene end by 2 bases; junction bases not matched to a gene: 1. The length of the CDR3 is 14 residues. CDR3 bases: TGTGCCAGCAGCTTAGGGGACAGAAACTATGGCTACACCTTC. Encoded protein: CASSLGDRNYGYTF.

CDR3 nucleotides: TGTGCCAGCAGCCAGTTTCCGGAGTACAATGAGCAGTTCTTC. Protein product: CASSQFPEYNEQFF. The J gene is TRBJ2-1, the V gene TRBV3-1 (or the pseudogene TRBV3-2); D is unclear. The germline CDR1 and CDR2 sequences are LGHDT and YNNKEL (reference sequence). V was clipped by 3 bases and J by 4 bases, with 10 bases between them. The CDR3 sequence is 14 residues long.

The chain carries TRBV30 and TRBJ2-7; D may be TRBD2 (6 bases). Germline lookup yields CDR1 GTSNPN and CDR2 SVGIG (reference sequence). The CDR3 sequence is 14 residues long. The V end lost 7 bases, the J end lost 3 bases, and 19 bases lay between the germline ends. The CDR3 nucleotides are TGTGCCTCCAACCCTCACGGGGGTAACTACGAGCAGTACTTC. As protein: CASNPHGGNYEQYF.

The rearrangement joins TRBV19 to TRBJ1-1, with D perhaps TRBD1 (5 bases). The CDR3 is 13 amino acids. CDR1 and CDR2 from the germline V gene are LNHDA and SQIVND (reference sequence). V was pared by 3 bases and J by 2 bases, with 7 bases between. The CDR3 DNA follows: TGTGCCAGTAGTATCGACAGTAACACTGAAGCTTTCTTT. It codes for CASSIDSNTEAFF.

This chain uses TRBV6-2 or TRBV6-3 with TRBJ2-3; perhaps TRBD1 as D (6 bases). CDR1 is MNHEY, CDR2 SVGEGT, per germline. Trimming took 4 bases from V and 0 from J, leaving 11 bases between them. This CDR3 is built from 15 residues. The CDR3 reads CASSSTGLSTDTQYF. In DNA, the CDR3 is TGTGCCAGCAGTTCCACAGGGCTCAGCACAGATACGCAGTATTTT.

The rearrangement uses TRBV6-5 and TRBJ1-4; D gene ambiguous. Germline-derived CDR1 and CDR2 are MNHEY and SVGAGI. V lost 2 bases to trimming and J lost 7 bases, with 11 bases between them. The CDR3 has 14 amino acids. The CDR3 DNA reads TGTGCCAGCAGTTACGAGGGAAGGAGTGAAAAACTGTTTTTT. It codes for CASSYEGRSEKLFF.